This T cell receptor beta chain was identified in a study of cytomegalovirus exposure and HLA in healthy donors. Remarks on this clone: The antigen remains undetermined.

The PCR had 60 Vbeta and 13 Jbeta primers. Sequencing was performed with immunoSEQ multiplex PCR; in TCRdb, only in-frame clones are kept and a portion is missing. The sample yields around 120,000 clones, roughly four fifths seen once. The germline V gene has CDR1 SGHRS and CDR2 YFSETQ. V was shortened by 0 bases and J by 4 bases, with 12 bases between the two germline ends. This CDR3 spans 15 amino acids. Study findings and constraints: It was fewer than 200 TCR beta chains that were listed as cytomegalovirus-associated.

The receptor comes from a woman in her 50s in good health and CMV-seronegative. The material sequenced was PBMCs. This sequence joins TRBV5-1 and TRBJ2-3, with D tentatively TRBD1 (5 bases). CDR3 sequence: CASSLVVGQADTQYF. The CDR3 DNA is TGCGCCAGCAGCTTGGTAGTCGGACAAGCAGATACGCAGTATTTT.